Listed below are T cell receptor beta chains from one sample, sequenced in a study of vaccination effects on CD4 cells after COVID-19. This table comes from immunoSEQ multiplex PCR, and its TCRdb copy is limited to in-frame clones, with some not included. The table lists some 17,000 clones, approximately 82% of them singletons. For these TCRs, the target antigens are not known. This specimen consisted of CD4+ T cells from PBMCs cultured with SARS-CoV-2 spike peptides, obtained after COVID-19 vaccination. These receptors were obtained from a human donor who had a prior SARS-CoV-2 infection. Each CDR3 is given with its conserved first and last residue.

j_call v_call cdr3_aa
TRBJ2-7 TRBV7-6 CASSPGTGSYEQYF
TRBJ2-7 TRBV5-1 CASSLPGTSGSAWYEQYF
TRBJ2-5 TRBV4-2 CASSQDPSGGAGGETQYF
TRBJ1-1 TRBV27 CASSLSGTVMNTEAFF
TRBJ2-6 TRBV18 CASSRQGSGANVLTF
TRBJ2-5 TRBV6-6 CASSYLASGGETQYF
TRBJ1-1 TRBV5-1 CASSAGMNTEAFF
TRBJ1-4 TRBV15 CATSGKQGTNEKLFF
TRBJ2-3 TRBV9 CASSPHSREPTDTQYF
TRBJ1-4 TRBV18 CASSPLGLNEKLFF
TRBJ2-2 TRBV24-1 CATSDFGGGPRELFF
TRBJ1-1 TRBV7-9 CASSLGRFVAEAFF
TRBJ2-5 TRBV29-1 CSVTRGTGREETQYF
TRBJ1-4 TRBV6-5 CASSFQQGNEKLFF
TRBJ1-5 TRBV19 CASREHLLTDQPQHF
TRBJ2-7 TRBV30 CAWSVLGHISYEQYF
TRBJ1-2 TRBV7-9 CASSNRDRANYGYTF
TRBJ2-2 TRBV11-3 CASSLDGGRNTGELFF
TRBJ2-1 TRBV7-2 CASSLQTRGGEQFF
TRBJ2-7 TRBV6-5 CASSNGGQYF
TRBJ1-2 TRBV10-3 CAISESSPEGYTF
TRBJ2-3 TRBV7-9 CASSITSGALRF
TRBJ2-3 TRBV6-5 CASSSPPRTDTQYF
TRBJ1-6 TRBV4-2 CASSQVRQNNSPLHF
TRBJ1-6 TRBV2 CASMNSNSPLHF
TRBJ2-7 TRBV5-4 CASSFRPESYEQYF
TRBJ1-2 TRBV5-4 CASSLELGGDGYTF
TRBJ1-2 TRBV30 CAWSRQVYGYTF
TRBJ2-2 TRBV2 CASSETRNTGELFF
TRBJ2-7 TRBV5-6 CASSQYSYEQYF
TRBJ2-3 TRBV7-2 CASSPRLAGGPDTQYF
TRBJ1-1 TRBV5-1 CASSFTGGLTEAFF
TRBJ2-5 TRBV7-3 CASSLWGGQETQYF
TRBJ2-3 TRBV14 CASSQRLPGRKYF
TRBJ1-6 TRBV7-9 CASSPQLGTSPLHF
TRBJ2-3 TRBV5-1 CATSRGGREDTQYF
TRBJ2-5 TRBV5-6 CASSFGLAGDGTQYF
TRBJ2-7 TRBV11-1 CASSNNKNREQYF
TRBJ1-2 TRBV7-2 CASSFSSGQPNYGYTF
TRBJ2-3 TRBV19 CASSRGRAGDTQYF
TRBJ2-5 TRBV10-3 CAISDPYLARQETQYF
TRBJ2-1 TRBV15 CATSSWTRGDNEQFF
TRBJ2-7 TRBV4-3 CASSQDYRSLTYEQYF
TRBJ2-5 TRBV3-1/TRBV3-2 CASSQDQETQYF
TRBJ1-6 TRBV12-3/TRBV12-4 CASSLAGTSPLHF
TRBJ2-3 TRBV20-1 CSASRASGATDTQYF
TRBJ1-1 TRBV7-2 CASGTYPNTEAFF
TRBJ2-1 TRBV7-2 CASSVTPSGEQFF
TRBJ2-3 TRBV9 CASSVDPGEFTDTQYF
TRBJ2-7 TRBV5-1 CASSLDNAYEQYF
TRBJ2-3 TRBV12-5 CASGFAGLDTQYF